Included here is one TCR beta chain sequence, with context. Antigen unknown. The data originate from a study of graft-versus-host responses after intestinal transplantation. The overall study: Anti-thymocyte globulin was used for induction in all recipients, who then took tacrolimus and steroids for about three years.

This table comes from immunoSEQ multiplex PCR, and its TCRdb copy is limited to in-frame clones, with some not included. The table shows roughly 93,000 clones, with 90% to 95% occurring only once. CDR1 is LNHDA and CDR2 is SQIVND in the germline V gene (reference sequence). The CDR3 runs to 16 residues. The V segment lost 2 bases and the J segment 9 bases; nucleotides outside the gene matches: 11. Sequenced material: unstimulated CD8+ T cells sorted from spleen or lymph node cells, taken before intestinal transplant. This chain joins TRBV19 and TRBJ2-1; the match to TRBD2 covers 9 bases. The receptor was derived from a human donor who received an intestinal transplant. Here the CDR3 DNA reads TGTGCCAGTAGTATAAGTTTGGGAGCGGGAGGTCTTGAGCAGTTCTTC. Amino acid sequence: CASSISLGAGGLEQFF.